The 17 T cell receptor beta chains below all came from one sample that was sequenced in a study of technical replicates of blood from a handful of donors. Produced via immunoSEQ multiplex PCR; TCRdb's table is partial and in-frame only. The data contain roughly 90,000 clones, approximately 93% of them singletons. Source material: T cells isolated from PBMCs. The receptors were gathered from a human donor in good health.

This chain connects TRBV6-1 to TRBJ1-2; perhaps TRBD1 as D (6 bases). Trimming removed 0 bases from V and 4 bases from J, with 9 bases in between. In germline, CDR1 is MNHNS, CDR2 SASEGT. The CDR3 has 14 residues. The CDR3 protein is CASSEAQGFYGYTF. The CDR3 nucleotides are TGTGCCAGCAGTGAAGCTCAGGGGTTCTATGGCTACACCTTC.

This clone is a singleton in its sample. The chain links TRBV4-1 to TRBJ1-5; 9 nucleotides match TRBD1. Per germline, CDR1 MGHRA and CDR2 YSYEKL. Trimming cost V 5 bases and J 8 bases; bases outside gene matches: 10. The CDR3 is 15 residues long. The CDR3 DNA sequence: TGCGCCAGCAGCAGGGGACAGGGCCAGCCTGAGCCCCAGCATTTT. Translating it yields CASSRGQGQPEPQHF.

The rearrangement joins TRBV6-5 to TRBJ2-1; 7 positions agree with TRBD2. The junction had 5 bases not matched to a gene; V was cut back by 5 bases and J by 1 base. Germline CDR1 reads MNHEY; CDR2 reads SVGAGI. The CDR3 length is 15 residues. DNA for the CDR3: TGTGCCAGCAGTGGATCGGGGGGATCCTACAATGAGCAGTTCTTC. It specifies CASSGSGGSYNEQFF.

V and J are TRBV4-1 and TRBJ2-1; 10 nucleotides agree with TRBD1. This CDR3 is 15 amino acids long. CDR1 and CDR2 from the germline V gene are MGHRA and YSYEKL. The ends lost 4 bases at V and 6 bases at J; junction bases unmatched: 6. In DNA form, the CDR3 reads TGCGCCAGCAGCCTGGACCGGGACAGGGGCAATGAGCAGTTCTTC. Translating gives CASSLDRDRGNEQFF.

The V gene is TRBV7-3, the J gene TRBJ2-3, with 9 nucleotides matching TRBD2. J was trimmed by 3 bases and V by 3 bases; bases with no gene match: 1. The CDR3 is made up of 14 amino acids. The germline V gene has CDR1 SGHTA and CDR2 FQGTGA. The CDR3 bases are TGTGCCAGCAGCTTTAGCGGGGGAACAGATACGCAGTATTTT. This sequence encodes CASSFSGGTDTQYF.

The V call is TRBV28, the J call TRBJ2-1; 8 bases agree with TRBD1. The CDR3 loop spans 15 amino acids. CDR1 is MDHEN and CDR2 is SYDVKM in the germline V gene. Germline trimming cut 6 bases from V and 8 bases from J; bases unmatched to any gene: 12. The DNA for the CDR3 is TGTGCCAGCAGGACCCAGGGGGCTAGGTGGGATGAGCAGTTCTTC. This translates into CASRTQGARWDEQFF.

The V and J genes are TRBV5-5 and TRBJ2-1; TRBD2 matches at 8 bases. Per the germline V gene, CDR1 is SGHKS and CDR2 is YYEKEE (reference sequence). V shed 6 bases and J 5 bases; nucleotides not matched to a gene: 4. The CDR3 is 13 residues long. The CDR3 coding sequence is TGTGCCAGCACGGGTAGCGGGAACAATGAGCAGTTCTTC. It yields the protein CASTGSGNNEQFF.

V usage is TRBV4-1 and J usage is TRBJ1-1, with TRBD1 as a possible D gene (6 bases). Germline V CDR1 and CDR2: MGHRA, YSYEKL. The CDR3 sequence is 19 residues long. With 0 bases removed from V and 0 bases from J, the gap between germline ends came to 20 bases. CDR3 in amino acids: CASSQDHAYSRGMNTEAFF. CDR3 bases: TGCGCCAGCAGCCAAGATCATGCCTACTCCAGGGGCATGAACACTGAAGCTTTCTTT.

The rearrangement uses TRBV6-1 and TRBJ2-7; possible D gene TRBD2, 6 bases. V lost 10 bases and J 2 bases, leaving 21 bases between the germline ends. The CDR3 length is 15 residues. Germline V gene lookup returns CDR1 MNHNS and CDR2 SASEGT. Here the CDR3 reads CATLRMVGGTYEQYF. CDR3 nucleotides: TGTGCCACCCTCAGGATGGTGGGAGGAACCTACGAGCAGTACTTC.

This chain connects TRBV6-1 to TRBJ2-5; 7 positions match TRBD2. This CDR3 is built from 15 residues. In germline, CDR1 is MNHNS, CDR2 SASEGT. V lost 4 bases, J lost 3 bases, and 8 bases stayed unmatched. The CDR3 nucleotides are TGTGCCAGCAGTGGTCATCTTGGGGGGGAAGAGACCCAGTACTTC. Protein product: CASSGHLGGEETQYF.

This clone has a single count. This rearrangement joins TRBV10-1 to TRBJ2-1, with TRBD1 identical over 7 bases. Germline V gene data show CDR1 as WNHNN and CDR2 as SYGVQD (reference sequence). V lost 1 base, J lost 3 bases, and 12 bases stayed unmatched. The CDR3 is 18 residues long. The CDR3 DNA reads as TGCGCCAGCAGTGAGTATCCGAGTTTAGGGGGCTACTACAATGAGCAGTTCTTC. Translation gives CASSEYPSLGGYYNEQFF.

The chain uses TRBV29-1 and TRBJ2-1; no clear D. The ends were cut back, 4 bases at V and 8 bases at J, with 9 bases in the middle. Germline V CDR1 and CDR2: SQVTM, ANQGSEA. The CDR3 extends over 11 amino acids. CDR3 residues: CSVGSGHEQFF. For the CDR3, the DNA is TGCAGCGTTGGGTCGGGTCATGAGCAGTTCTTC.

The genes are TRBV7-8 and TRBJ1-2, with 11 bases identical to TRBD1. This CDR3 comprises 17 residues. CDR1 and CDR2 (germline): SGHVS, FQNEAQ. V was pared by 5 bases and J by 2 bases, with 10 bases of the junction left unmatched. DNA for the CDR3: TGTGCCAGCAGCACGCGAGGACAGGGGGCTACGAACTATGGCTACACCTTC. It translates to CASSTRGQGATNYGYTF. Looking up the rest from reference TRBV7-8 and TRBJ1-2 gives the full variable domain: GAGVSQSPRYKVAKRGQDVALRCDPISGHVSLFWYQQALGQGPEFLTYFQNEAQLDKSGLPSDRFFAERPEGSVSTLKIQRTQQEDSAVYLCASSTRGQGATNYGYTFGSGTRLTVV.

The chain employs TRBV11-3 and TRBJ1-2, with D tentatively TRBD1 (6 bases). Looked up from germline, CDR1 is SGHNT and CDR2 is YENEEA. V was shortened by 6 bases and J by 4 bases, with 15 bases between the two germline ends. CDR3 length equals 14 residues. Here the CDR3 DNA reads TGTGCCAGCAGGCTCTACAGGGCAGTCTATGGCTACACCTTC. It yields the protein CASRLYRAVYGYTF.

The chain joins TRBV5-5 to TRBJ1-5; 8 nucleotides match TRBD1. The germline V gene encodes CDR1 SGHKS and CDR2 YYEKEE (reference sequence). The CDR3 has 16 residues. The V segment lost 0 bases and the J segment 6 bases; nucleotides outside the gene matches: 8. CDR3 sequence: CASSLATGGFGQPQHF. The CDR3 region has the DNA TGTGCCAGCAGCTTGGCAACAGGGGGGTTTGGTCAGCCCCAGCATTTT.

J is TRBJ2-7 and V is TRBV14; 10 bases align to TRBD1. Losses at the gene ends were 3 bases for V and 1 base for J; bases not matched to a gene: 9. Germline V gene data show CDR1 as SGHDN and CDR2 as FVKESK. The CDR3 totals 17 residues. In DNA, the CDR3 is TGTGCCAGCAGCCATAAACCGGGACAGGGGTCATCCTACGAGCAGTACTTC. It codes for CASSHKPGQGSSYEQYF.

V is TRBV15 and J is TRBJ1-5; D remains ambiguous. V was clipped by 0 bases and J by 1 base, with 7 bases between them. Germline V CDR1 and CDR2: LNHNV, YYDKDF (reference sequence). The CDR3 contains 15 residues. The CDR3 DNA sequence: TGTGCCACCAGCAGAGATCTGGAGAGCAATCAGCCCCAGCATTTT. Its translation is CATSRDLESNQPQHF. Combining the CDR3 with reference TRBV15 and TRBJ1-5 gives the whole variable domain DAMVIQNPRYQVTQFGKPVTLSCSQTLNHNVMYWYQQKSSQAPKLLFHYYDKDFNNEADTPDNFQSRRPNTSFCFLDIRSPGLGDTAMYLCATSRDLESNQPQHFGDGTRLSIL.